The T cell receptor beta chain described here comes from a study of blood T cell repertoires in COVID-19. Overall study context: COVID-19 samples, acute and convalescent, were from the United States, Italy and Spain. From T cells, B-cell-depleted T cells, or PBMCs came the material, which was cDNA or gDNA.

The assay was immunoSEQ multiplex PCR, and TCRdb's table has in-frame clones only and misses some. Of approximately 250,000 clones in the sample, approximately 88% were seen once. V was clipped by 7 bases and J by 4 bases, with 13 bases between them. Germline V lookup: CDR1 SQVTM, CDR2 ANQGSEA. The CDR3 has 12 residues. Participants, about 18 to 90 years old, spanned about two dozen US areas. The rearrangement joins TRBV29-1 to TRBJ1-1, with D possibly TRBD1 on 5 matching bases. This TCR derives from a woman younger than 45 who had recovered from COVID-19. Material for sequencing was PBMCs or T cells enriched from blood (not recorded which). The CDR3 DNA is TGCAGCGGACTGCCGGGGGTCACTGAAGCTTTCTTT. Its translation: CSGLPGVTEAFF.